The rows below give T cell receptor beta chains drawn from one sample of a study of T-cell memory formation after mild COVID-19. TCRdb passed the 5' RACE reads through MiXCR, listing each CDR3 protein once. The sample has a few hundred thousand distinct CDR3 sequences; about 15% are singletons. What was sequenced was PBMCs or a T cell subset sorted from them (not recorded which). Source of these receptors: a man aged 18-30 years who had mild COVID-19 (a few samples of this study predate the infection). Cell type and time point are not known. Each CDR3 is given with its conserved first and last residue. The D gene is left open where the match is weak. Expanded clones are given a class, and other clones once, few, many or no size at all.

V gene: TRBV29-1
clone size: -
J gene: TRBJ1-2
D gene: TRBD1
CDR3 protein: CITGGAEGYTF
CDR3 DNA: TGCATAACAGGGGGCGCGGAGGGCTACACCTTC

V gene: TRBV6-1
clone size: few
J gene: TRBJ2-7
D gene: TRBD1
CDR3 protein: CASSLTGGGYEQYF
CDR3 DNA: TGTGCCAGCAGTTTGACAGGGGGCGGTTACGAGCAGTACTTC

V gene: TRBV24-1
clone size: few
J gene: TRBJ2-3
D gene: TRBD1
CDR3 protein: CATLFGTGSDTQYF
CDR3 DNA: TGTGCCACCTTATTCGGGACAGGGAGTGATACGCAGTATTTT

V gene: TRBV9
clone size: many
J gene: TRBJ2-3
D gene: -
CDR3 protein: CASSVAPVRLHTQYF
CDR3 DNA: TGTGCCAGCAGCGTAGCCCCCGTCCGTCTCCATACGCAGTATTTT

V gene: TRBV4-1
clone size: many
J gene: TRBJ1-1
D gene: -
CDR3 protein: CASSRGAEAFF
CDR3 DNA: TGCGCCAGCAGCCGCGGGGCTGAAGCTTTCTTT

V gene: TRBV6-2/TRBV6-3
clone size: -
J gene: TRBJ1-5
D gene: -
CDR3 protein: CASSPRGAGNQPQHF
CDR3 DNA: TGTGCCAGCAGCCCCAGGGGCGCAGGCAATCAGCCCCAGCATTTT

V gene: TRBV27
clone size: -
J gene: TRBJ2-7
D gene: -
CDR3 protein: CASRLDIAYEQYF
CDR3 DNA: TGTGCCAGCAGACTGGACATTGCCTACGAGCAGTACTTC

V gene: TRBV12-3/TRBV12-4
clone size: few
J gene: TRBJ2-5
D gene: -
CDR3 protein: CASSTPGKTETQYF
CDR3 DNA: TGTGCCAGCAGTACTCCCGGGAAAACAGAGACCCAGTACTTC

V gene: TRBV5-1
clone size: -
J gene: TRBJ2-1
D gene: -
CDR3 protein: CASSSTYEQFF
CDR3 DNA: TGCGCCAGCAGCTCTACCTATGAGCAGTTCTTC

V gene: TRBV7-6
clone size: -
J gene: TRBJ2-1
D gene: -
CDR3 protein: CASSLVVDNSYNEQFF
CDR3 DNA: TGTGCCAGCAGCTTAGTAGTCGATAACTCCTACAATGAGCAGTTCTTC

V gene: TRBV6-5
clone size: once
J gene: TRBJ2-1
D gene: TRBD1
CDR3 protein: CASSQPGQLYNEQFF
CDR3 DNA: TGTGCCAGCAGCCAGCCGGGACAGCTTTACAATGAGCAGTTCTTC

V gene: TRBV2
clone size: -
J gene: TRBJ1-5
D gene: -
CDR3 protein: CASRRRQGNQPQHF
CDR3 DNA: TGTGCCAGCAGAAGACGACAGGGCAATCAGCCCCAGCATTTT

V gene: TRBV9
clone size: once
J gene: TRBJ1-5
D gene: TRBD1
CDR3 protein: CASSEGAVPGHQPQHF
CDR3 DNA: TGTGCCAGCAGCGAGGGGGCCGTCCCCGGACATCAGCCCCAGCATTTT

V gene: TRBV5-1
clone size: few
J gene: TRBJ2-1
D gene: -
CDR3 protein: CASSLEGLQNEQFF
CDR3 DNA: TGCGCCAGCAGCTTGGAGGGACTGCAGAATGAGCAGTTCTTC

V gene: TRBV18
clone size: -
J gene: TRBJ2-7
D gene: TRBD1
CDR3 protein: CASSLVDRGREQYF
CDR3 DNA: TGTGCCAGCTCACTCGTCGACAGGGGGCGCGAGCAGTACTTC

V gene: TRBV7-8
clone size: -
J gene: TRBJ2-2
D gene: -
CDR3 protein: CASSLQPPPNTGELFF
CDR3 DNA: TGTGCCAGCAGCTTACAGCCACCCCCGAACACCGGGGAGCTGTTTTTT

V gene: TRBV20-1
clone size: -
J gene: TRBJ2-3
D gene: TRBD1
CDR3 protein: CSSRGRTGRSTDTQYF
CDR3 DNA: TGCAGTTCTAGGGGAAGGACAGGGCGAAGCACAGATACGCAGTATTTT

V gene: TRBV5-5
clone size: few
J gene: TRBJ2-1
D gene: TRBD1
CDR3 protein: CASSSKDRVGYNEQFF
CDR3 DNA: TGTGCCAGCAGCTCCAAGGACAGGGTGGGGTACAATGAGCAGTTCTTC

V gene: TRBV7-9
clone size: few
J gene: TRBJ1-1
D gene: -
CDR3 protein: CASSSPGVAEAFF
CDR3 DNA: TGTGCCAGCAGCAGTCCGGGGGTGGCTGAAGCTTTCTTT

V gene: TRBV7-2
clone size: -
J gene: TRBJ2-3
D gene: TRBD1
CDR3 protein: CASSLEGARGDTQYF
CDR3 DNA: TGTGCCAGCAGCTTAGAGGGGGCCCGGGGAGATACGCAGTATTTT

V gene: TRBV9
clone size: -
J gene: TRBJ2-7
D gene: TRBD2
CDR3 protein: CASSATSGGYEQYF
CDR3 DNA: TGTGCCAGCAGCGCAACTAGCGGGGGTTACGAGCAGTACTTC

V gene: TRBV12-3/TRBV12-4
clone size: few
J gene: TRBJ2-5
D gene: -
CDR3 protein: CASSHSTEQETQYF
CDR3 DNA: TGTGCCAGCAGCCATTCGACAGAGCAAGAGACCCAGTACTTC

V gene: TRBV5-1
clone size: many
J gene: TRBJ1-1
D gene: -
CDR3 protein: CASSLDVQGVGEAFF
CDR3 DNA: TGCGCCAGCAGCTTGGACGTTCAGGGTGTGGGTGAAGCTTTCTTT

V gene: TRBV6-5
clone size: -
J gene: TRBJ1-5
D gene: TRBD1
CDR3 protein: CASSEYRGPEHF
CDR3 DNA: TGTGCCAGCAGTGAGTACAGGGGCCCGGAGCATTTT

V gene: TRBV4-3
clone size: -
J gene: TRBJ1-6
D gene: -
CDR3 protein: CASSQVAKVNSPLHF
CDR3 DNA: TGCGCCAGCTCCCAGGTGGCGAAAGTTAATTCACCCCTCCACTTT

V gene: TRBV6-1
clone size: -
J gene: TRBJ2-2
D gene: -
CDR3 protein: CASPPGPGNTGELFF
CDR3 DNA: TGTGCCAGCCCACCGGGACCCGGAAATACCGGGGAGCTGTTTTTT

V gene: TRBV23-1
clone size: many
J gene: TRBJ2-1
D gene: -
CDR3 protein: CANRCRLPYNEQFF
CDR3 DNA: TGCGCCAATCGATGTCGCTTACCCTACAATGAGCAGTTCTTC

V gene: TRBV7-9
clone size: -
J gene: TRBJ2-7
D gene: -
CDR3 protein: CASSLRQDSCEQYF
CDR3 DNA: TGTGCCAGCAGCCTAAGACAGGACTCCTGCGAGCAGTACTTC

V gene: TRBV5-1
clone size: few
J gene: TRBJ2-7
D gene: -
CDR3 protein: CASSPSKAAYEQYF
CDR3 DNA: TGCGCCAGCAGCCCGAGTAAGGCCGCCTACGAGCAGTACTTC

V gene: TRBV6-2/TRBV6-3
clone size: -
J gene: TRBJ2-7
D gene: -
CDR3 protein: CASSPPGVLYEQYF
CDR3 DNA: TGTGCCAGCAGCCCCCCGGGGGTCCTCTACGAGCAGTACTTC

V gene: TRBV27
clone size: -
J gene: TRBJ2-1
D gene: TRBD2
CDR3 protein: CASSQIAGGVDNEQFF
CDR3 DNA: TGTGCCAGCAGTCAAATAGCGGGGGGTGTGGACAATGAGCAGTTCTTC

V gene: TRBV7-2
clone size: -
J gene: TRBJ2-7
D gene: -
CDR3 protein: CASSLNLAAGSYEQYF
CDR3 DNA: TGTGCCAGCAGCTTAAATCTGGCAGCGGGCTCCTACGAGCAGTACTTC

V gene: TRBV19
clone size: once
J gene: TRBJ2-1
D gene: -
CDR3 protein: CASSMGAGGNEQFF
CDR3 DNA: TGTGCCAGTAGTATGGGGGCAGGGGGGAATGAGCAGTTCTTC

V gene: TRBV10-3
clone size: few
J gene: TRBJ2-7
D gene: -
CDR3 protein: CANGRTAIEQYF
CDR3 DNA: TGTGCCAATGGACGGACGGCTATCGAGCAGTACTTC

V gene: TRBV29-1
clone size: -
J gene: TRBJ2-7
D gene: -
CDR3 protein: CSPTRDSLRGLHEQYF
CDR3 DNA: TGCAGCCCCACCCGGGACTCACTAAGGGGACTCCACGAGCAGTACTTC

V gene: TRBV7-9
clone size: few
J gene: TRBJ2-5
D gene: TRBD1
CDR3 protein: CASSFKGQGQETQYF
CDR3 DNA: TGTGCCAGCAGCTTTAAGGGACAGGGCCAAGAGACCCAGTACTTC

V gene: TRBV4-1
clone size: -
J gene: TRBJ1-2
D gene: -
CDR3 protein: CASSQGTRPNYGYTF
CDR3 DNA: TGCGCCAGCAGCCAAGGGACAAGGCCTAACTATGGCTACACCTTC

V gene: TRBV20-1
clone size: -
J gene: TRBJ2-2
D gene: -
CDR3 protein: CSASNRDYTGELFF
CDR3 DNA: TGCAGTGCTAGTAACAGGGATTACACCGGGGAGCTGTTTTTT

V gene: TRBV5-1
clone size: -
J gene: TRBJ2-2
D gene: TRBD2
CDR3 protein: CASSLLAGVKTGELFF
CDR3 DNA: TGCGCCAGCAGCCTACTAGCGGGGGTGAAAACCGGGGAGCTGTTTTTT

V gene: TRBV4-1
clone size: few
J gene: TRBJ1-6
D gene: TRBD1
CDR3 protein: CASSQSTGAGSPLHF
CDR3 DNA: TGCGCCAGCAGCCAATCAACAGGGGCGGGATCACCCCTCCACTTT

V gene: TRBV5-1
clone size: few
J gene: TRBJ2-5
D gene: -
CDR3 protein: CASSWDTPETQYF
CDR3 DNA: TGCGCCAGCAGCTGGGACACACCAGAGACCCAGTACTTC

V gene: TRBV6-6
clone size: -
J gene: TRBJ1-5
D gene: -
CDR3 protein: CASSYRRQPQHF
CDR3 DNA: TGTGCCAGCAGTTACCGAAGACAGCCCCAGCATTTT

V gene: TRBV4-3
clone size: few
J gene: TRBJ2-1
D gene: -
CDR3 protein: CASSQELGWAGEQFF
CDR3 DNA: TGCGCCAGCAGCCAAGAATTGGGGTGGGCCGGTGAGCAGTTCTTC

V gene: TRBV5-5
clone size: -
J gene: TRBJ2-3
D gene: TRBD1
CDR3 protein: CASSLVVTGNTDTQYF
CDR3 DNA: TGTGCCAGCAGCTTGGTGGTGACAGGGAACACAGATACGCAGTATTTT

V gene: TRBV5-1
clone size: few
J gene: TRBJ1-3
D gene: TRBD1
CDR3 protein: CASSREGQGSGNTIYF
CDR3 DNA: TGCGCCAGCAGTAGGGAAGGACAGGGGAGCGGAAACACCATATATTTT

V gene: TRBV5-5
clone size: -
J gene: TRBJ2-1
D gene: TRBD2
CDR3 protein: CASSGAGRNEQFF
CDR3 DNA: TGTGCCAGCAGTGGAGCGGGGCGCAATGAGCAGTTCTTC

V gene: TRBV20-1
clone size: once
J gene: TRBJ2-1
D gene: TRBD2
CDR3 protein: CSAWDYIYNEQFF
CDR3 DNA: TGCAGTGCTTGGGACTACATATACAATGAGCAGTTCTTC

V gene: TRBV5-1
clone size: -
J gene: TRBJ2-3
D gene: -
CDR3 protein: CASSSLPEPADTQYF
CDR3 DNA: TGCGCCAGCAGCTCCCTCCCGGAGCCAGCAGATACGCAGTATTTT

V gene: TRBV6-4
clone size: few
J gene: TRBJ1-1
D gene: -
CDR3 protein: CASREVTGAEAFF
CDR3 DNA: TGTGCCAGCAGAGAAGTCACGGGGGCTGAAGCTTTCTTT

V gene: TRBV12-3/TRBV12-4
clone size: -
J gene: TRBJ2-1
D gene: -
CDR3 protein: CASQNYGRDHHNEQFF
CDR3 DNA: TGTGCCAGTCAGAATTATGGCAGGGATCACCACAATGAGCAGTTCTTC

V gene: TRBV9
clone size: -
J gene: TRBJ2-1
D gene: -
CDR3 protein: CASSGTVDNEQFF
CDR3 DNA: TGTGCCAGCAGCGGGACAGTCGACAATGAGCAGTTCTTC

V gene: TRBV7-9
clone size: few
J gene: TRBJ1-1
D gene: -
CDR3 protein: CASSSSNWLNTEAFF
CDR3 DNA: TGTGCCAGCAGCTCCTCCAATTGGTTGAACACTGAAGCTTTCTTT

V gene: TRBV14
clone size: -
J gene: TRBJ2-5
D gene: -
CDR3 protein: CASSQGGSETQYF
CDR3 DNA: TGTGCCAGCAGCCAAGGAGGCAGCGAGACCCAGTACTTC